This T cell receptor beta chain was observed in a study of cytomegalovirus exposure and HLA in healthy donors. In the PCR, 60 Vbeta and 13 Jbeta primers were used. The method was immunoSEQ multiplex PCR; TCRdb's version includes in-frame clones alone and lacks a portion of them. The sample shows around 140,000 clones, 80% of them seen only once. In the case of this clone: Its antigen is unidentified.

CDR1 SGHAT and CDR2 FQNNGV come from the germline V gene. V was pared by 5 bases and J by 6 bases, with 18 bases between. The CDR3 loop spans 15 amino acids. Study-wide findings and caveats: The classifier reportedly diagnosed cytomegalovirus status with high sensitivity and specificity. A few CMV-associated chains were confirmed in vitro to be specific for CMV antigens. The authors considered a cluster of highly shared sequence variants likely to be a sequencing artifact.

V gene TRBV11-2 combines with J gene TRBJ2-3; D is uncertain. What was sequenced was PBMCs. This clonotype originated in a man aged 50-60 years in good health and CMV-seronegative. CDR3 nucleotide sequence: TGTGCCAGCAGCCTTACAGCACCCTCGACGGATACGCAGTATTTT. Translation: CASSLTAPSTDTQYF.